Each of the 16 T cell receptor beta chains below was sequenced from the same sample in a study of T cell responses to AZD1222 COVID-19 vaccine. Sequencing was performed with immunoSEQ multiplex PCR; in TCRdb, only in-frame clones are kept and a portion is missing. Among about 120,000 clones listed, less than 90% were seen once. The sequenced sample was peripheral blood, obtained on day 0 of AZD1222 vaccination. The receptor source for this set is an adult in good health.

The gene calls are TRBV10-3 and TRBJ2-1; 12 nucleotides line up with TRBD2. Germline V lookup: CDR1 ENHRY, CDR2 SYGVKD. Trimming cost V 10 bases and J 3 bases; bases outside gene matches: 1. The length of the CDR3 is 13 residues. The CDR3 DNA sequence: TGTGCCACACTAGCGGGAGGCTACAATGAGCAGTTCTTC. Encoded protein: CATLAGGYNEQFF.

The chain combines TRBV19 with TRBJ1-4, with D possibly TRBD1 on 5 matching bases. CDR3 length equals 13 residues. Trimming shortened V by 7 bases and J by 5 bases, and 11 bases separated the two germline ends. Germline CDR1 LNHDA, CDR2 SQIVND (reference sequence). CDR3 region: CASNPGDNEKLFF. DNA for the CDR3: TGTGCCAGTAATCCGGGGGACAATGAAAAACTGTTTTTT.

The CDR3 sequence: CASSLEGANVLTF. As DNA, the CDR3 is TGTGCCAGCAGTTTGGAGGGGGCCAACGTCCTGACTTTC. V and J are TRBV28 and TRBJ2-6, with D unresolved. V was pared by 3 bases and J by 4 bases, with 4 bases between. Germline values: CDR1 MDHEN, CDR2 SYDVKM. The CDR3 has 13 amino acids.

The V and J genes are TRBV11-3 and TRBJ2-2, with a tentative D call TRBD2 (5 bases). CDR1 SGHNT and CDR2 YENEEA come from the germline V gene. CDR3 size: 14 residues. Trimming shortened V by 1 base and J by 3 bases, and 6 bases separated the two germline ends. CDR3 amino acids: CASSLVGDTGELFF. The CDR3 bases are TGTGCCAGCAGCTTAGTCGGGGACACCGGGGAGCTGTTTTTT.

This chain uses TRBV3-1 (or the pseudogene TRBV3-2) with TRBJ1-2; TRBD1 agrees at 8 bases. V shed 4 bases, J shed 4 bases, and the junction held 11 bases outside the gene matches. The CDR3 has 16 amino acids. The V gene's germline CDR1 is LGHDT and CDR2 YNNKEL (reference sequence). Here the CDR3 DNA reads TGTGCCAGCAGCCCTGGAAGGACAGGGTGGAGCTATGGCTACACCTTC. Protein: CASSPGRTGWSYGYTF.

The V and J genes are TRBV30 and TRBJ1-5, with D possibly being TRBD1 (5 bases). V lost 4 bases and J lost 4, with 14 bases in between. CDR3 length equals 14 residues. Germline lookup yields CDR1 GTSNPN and CDR2 SVGIG (reference sequence). CDR3 protein: CAWNQGGGNQPQHF. The CDR3 DNA follows: TGTGCCTGGAACCAGGGCGGGGGGAATCAGCCCCAGCATTTT.

The gene calls are TRBV7-3 and TRBJ1-1; possibly TRBD1 for D (5 bases). CDR3 length equals 13 residues. Germline V gene lookup returns CDR1 SGHTA and CDR2 FQGTGA. Trimming left V 4 bases short and J 5 bases short, with 11 bases between. CDR3 nucleotide sequence: TGTGCCAGCAGCTACGGGGGATGGACTGAAGCTTTCTTT. It translates to CASSYGGWTEAFF.

The chain recombines TRBV7-3 with TRBJ2-1, with a weak D call TRBD2 (5 bases). Germline V CDR1 and CDR2: SGHTA, FQGTGA. CDR3 size: 14 residues. V was trimmed by 0 bases and J by 6 bases, leaving 9 bases between them. The CDR3 sequence is CASSLTLASNEQFF. DNA of the CDR3: TGTGCCAGCAGCTTAACTCTAGCTTCCAATGAGCAGTTCTTC.

This sequence joins TRBV3-1 (or the pseudogene TRBV3-2) and TRBJ1-2, with D hard to call. The CDR3 loop spans 13 amino acids. V shed 1 base and J shed 1 base, with 4 bases lying between them. The V gene's germline CDR1 is LGHDT and CDR2 YNNKEL (reference sequence). This CDR3 is CASSQAGNYGYTF. The CDR3 DNA is TGTGCCAGCAGCCAAGCAGGTAACTATGGCTACACCTTC.

The chain is built from TRBV4-1 and TRBJ1-5, with D tentatively TRBD1 (6 bases). Looked up from germline, CDR1 is MGHRA and CDR2 is YSYEKL. The CDR3 totals 15 residues. V lost 1 base and J 4 bases, leaving 11 bases between the germline ends. CDR3 nucleotide sequence: TGCGCCAGCAGCCAAGTGGCCGGACAGAATCAGCCCCAGCATTTT. Translated, it gives CASSQVAGQNQPQHF.

The V gene is TRBV7-9, the J gene TRBJ2-1, with unresolved D. Germline-derived CDR1 and CDR2 are SEHNR and FQNEAQ (reference sequence). Trimming shortened V by 5 bases and J by 8 bases, and 10 bases separated the two germline ends. This CDR3 has 12 residues. CDR3 sequence (DNA): TGTGCCAGCAGCCTCGCCGTGCATGAGCAGTTCTTC. Amino acids: CASSLAVHEQFF.

The chain is built from TRBV27 and TRBJ1-5; 7 bases match TRBD1. The CDR3 consists of 18 residues. The germline V gene has CDR1 MNHEY and CDR2 SMNVEV (reference sequence). The trim removed 5 bases at V and 1 base at J, leaving 14 bases unmatched. Here the CDR3 reads CASSPRWATGVSNQPQHF. CDR3 in DNA: TGTGCCAGCAGTCCCCGATGGGCAACAGGGGTCAGCAATCAGCCCCAGCATTTT.

This clone was detected a few times. This chain joins TRBV7-9 and TRBJ1-2; 9 bases agree with TRBD1. Looked up from germline, CDR1 is SEHNR and CDR2 is FQNEAQ (reference sequence). The CDR3 spans 14 residues. V gave up 5 bases and J gave up 7 bases; unmatched junction bases: 8. CDR3 DNA: TGTGCCAGCAGCGCACAGGGGGCTAGTGCTGGCTACACCTTC. It translates to CASSAQGASAGYTF.

V usage is TRBV7-3 and J usage is TRBJ2-3; 7 bases match TRBD2. CDR3 size: 14 residues. The V gene's germline CDR1 is SGHTA and CDR2 FQGTGA. Trimming removed 9 bases from V and 13 bases from J; junction bases left unmatched: 19. CDR3 in DNA: TGTGCCAGTCACCCGGGACTAAACCCCATCGTGAAGTATTTT. This codes for CASHPGLNPIVKYF. The full variable domain, completed using reference TRBV7-3 and TRBJ2-3, is GAGVSQTPSNKVTEKGKYVELRCDPISGHTALYWYRQSLGQGPEFLIYFQGTGAADDSGLPNDRFFAVRPEGSVSTLKIQRTERGDSAVYLCASHPGLNPIVKYFGPGTRLTVL.

The genes are TRBV7-8 and TRBJ1-1, with D unresolved. V lost 2 bases, J lost 3 bases, and 7 bases lay in between. CDR1 and CDR2 from the germline V gene are SGHVS and FQNEAQ. The CDR3 is 13 residues long. DNA for the CDR3: TGTGCCAGCAGCTTATTCGAGGACACTGAAGCTTTCTTT. It yields the protein CASSLFEDTEAFF.

DNA of the CDR3: TGTGCCAGCAGCGTAGGGACTAGCCCTGAAGCTTTCTTT. This translates into CASSVGTSPEAFF. The V call is TRBV9, the J call TRBJ1-1; no definite D call. Trimming took off 0 bases at V and 6 bases at J, with 9 bases between the two ends. Germline-derived CDR1 and CDR2 are SGDLS and YYNGEE. This CDR3 has 13 amino acids.